The clone carrying this TCR beta chain was seen at least ten times. The target antigen is unknown. Germline CDR1 SGHRS, CDR2 YFSETQ. J lost 3 bases, V lost 3 bases, and 10 bases had no gene match. The CDR3 covers 17 residues. Time point specified: sample taken at primary tumor resection. TCRs were sequenced from unsorted whole RNA of tumor, nontumor lung or PBMC. The donor group consisted of 72 patients who had untreated, early-stage non-small cell lung cancer. TCRdb used MiXCR to reprocess the 5' RACE reads, holding one entry per CDR3 protein. The table lists about 44,000 distinct CDR3 sequences, roughly 13% of them singletons, with 50% to 60% in the top ten. The data are from a study of spatial heterogeneity in lung cancer. Study details: Consistently, beta-chain sequences turned up in larger numbers than alpha-chain sequences did. The average appearance count of each unique TCR and UMI combination in raw reads was more than 9.5. Findings of the study overall: Tumor TCRs that were ubiquitous and expanded showed up in blood more at resection than follow-up.

This material consisted of PBMCs, taken at surgery. The origin of this receptor is a male donor with early-stage non-small cell lung cancer. The genes are TRBV5-1 and TRBJ1-5; the match to TRBD1 covers 9 bases. CDR3 protein: CASSSGTGTGANQPQHF. DNA for the CDR3: TGCGCCAGCAGCTCCGGGACAGGGACGGGGGCCAATCAGCCCCAGCATTTT.